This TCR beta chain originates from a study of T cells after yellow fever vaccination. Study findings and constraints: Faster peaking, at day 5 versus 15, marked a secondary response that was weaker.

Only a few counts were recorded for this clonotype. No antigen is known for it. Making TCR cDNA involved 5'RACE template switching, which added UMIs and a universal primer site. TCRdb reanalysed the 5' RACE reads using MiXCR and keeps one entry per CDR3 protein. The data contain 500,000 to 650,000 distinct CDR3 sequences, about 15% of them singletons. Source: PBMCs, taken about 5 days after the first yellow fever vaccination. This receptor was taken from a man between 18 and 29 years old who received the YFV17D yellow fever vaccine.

CDR3 in amino acids: CASGTGTGGEKLFF. Written as DNA, the CDR3 is TGTGCCAGCGGAACCGGGACAGGGGGTGAAAAACTGTTTTTT. The V call is TRBV12-3 or TRBV12-4, the J call TRBJ1-4; TRBD1 aligns across 11 bases. The trim removed 8 bases at V and 7 bases at J, leaving 6 bases unmatched. This CDR3 has 14 residues.